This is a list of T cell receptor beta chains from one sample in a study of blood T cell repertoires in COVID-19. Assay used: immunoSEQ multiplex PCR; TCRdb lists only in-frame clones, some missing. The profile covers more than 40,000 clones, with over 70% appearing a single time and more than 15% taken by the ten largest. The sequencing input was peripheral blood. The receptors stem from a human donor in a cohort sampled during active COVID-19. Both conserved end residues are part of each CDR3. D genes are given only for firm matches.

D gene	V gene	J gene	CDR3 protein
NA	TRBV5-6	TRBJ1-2	CASSLDTVYGYTF
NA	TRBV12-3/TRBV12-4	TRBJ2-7	CASSFDLSYEQYF
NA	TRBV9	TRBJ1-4	CASSVGQANEKLFF
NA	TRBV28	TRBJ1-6	CASSFKRVNSPLHF
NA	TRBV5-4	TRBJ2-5	CASSPEPGQQETQYF
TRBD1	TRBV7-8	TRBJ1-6	CASSSRDSTGGSYNSPLHF
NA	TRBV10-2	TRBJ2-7	CASSGSATSYEQYF
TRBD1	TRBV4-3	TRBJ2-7	CASSQERDSPEQYF
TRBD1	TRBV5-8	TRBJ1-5	CASSYLRGSSNQPQHF
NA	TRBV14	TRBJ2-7	CASSPRDTDEQYF
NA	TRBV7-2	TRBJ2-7	CASSLDGGLEQYF
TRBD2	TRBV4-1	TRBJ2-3	CASSLAASGGNVADTQYF
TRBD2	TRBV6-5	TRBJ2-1	CASGRLAEQFF
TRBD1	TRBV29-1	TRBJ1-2	CSVAQQGAGYGYTF
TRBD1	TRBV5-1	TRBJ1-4	CASSIGQGAYTNEKLFF
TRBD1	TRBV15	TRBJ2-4	CATSSRDRKNIQYF
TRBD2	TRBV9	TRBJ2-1	CASSPGGVDNEQFF
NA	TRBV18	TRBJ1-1	CASSPPETILKAFF
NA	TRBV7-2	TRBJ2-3	CASSFVHPRSDTQYF
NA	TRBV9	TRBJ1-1	CASSVMEGTEAFF
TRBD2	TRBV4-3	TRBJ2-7	CASSQETGREQYF
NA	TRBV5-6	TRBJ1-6	CASSRGPRQAPSYNSPLHF
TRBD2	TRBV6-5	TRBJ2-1	CASSPMWRGDEQFF
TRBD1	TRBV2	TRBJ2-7	CAIDRGLSSYEQYF
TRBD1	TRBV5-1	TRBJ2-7	CASSSGTASSYEQYF
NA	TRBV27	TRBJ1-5	CASRRAGVGNQPQHF
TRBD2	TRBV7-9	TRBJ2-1	CASSLAGSLASGNEQFF
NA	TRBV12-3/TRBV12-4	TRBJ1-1	CAVVPAEAFF
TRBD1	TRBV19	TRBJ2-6	CASSGTGAFSGANVLTF
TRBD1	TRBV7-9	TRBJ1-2	CASSYNPGQGFVGYTF
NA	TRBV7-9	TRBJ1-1	CASSSRVLRTEAFF
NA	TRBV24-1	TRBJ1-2	CATSPGNYGYTF
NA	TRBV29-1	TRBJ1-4	CSGEKNEKLFF
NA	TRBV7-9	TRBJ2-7	CASSYGQQNDYEQYF
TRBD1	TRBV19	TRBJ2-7	CASSLGTGLYEQYF
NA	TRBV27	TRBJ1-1	CASRVRGNTEAFF
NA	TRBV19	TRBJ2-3	CASSSYQGTDTQYF
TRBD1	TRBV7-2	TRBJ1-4	CASRFSPGQGNEKLFF
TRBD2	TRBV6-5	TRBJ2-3	CASALSGGPTDTQYF
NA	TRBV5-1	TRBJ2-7	CASSPPASEQYF
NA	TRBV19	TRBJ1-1	CASKGSGTEAFF
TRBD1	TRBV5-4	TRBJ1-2	CASRGGTNYGYTF
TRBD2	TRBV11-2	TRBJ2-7	CASSLGAGVQYEQYF
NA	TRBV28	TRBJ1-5	CASREGFNQPQHF
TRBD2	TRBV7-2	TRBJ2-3	CASEGLAGGPDTQYF
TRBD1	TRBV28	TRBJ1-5	CASSQRLQGAADQPQHF
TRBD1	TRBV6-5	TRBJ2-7	CASTLAGTGGYEQYF
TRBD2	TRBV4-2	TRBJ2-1	CASSQEGSGAYNEQFF